Following are 20 T cell receptor beta chains from one sample sequenced in a study of spatial heterogeneity in lung cancer. Findings and limits, study-wide: The number of expanded tumor alpha and beta chains correlated with mutation number.

These TCRs' antigens remain unknown. TCRdb ran MiXCR on the 5' RACE reads and lists one entry per CDR3 protein. The sample lists roughly 10,000 distinct CDR3 sequences; 6.5% to 8.5% were seen once. Time point defined: sample taken at primary tumor resection. This material consisted of lung tumor tissue, taken at surgery. Receptor source: a female donor with early-stage non-small cell lung cancer.

In its sample, this clonotype was seen many times. This beta chain appears as a stray read in a library generated for alpha chains; its size is not informative. The rearrangement joins TRBV9 to TRBJ2-6; a possible D gene is TRBD2 (5 bases). Trimming cost V 4 bases and J 1 base, with 18 bases left between them. Germline V lookup: CDR1 SGDLS, CDR2 YYNGEE. The CDR3 extends over 18 amino acids. The CDR3 nucleotides read TGTGCCAGCAGCCAGCGAACTGCCCCGGGGTCTGGGGCCAACGTCCTGACTTTC. Translation gives CASSQRTAPGSGANVLTF.

This clonotype was picked up many times. This beta chain is a stray read from a library made for alpha chains; its abundance is not meaningful. This chain joins TRBV20-1 and TRBJ2-6, with no clear D. This CDR3 contains 15 residues. V was cut by 4 bases and J by 0 bases, with 10 bases left in between. CDR1 is DFQATT, CDR2 SNEGSKA, per germline (reference sequence). The CDR3 bases are TGCAGTGCTAACTCCCCCCTCTCTGGGGCCAACGTCCTGACTTTC. This codes for CSANSPLSGANVLTF.

As regards this clonotype: Since it is a stray read in a library aimed at alpha chains, this beta chain has a size that is not meaningful. This chain links TRBV7-8 with TRBJ2-7; D could derive from TRBD1 or TRBD2 (5 bases each). The ends were cut back, 5 bases at V and 3 bases at J, with 20 bases in the middle. The CDR3 runs to 16 residues. The germline V gene encodes CDR1 SGHVS and CDR2 FQNEAQ. CDR3 sequence: CASSPYAVPGHYEQYF. The CDR3 DNA reads as TGTGCCAGCAGCCCCTACGCGGTTCCGGGGCACTACGAGCAGTACTTC.

This clonotype is medium-sized within its sample. As an off-target read in a library built for alpha chains, this beta chain has a frequency of little significance. The rearrangement links TRBV18 to TRBJ1-2, with D perhaps matching TRBD1 (6 bases). The CDR3 has 13 residues. Looked up from germline, CDR1 is KGHSH and CDR2 is LQKENI. V was trimmed by 4 bases and J by 3 bases, leaving 9 bases between them. The CDR3 DNA is TGTGCCAGCTCACAACAGGGCGACTATGGCTACACCTTC. Its protein is CASSQQGDYGYTF.

This clonotype has at least ten counts. This beta chain appears as a stray read in a library generated for alpha chains; its size is not informative. This chain uses TRBV20-1 with TRBJ1-5, with a tentative D call TRBD1 (6 bases). Germline V gene sequence: CDR1 DFQATT, CDR2 SNEGSKA (reference sequence). With 3 bases removed from V and 3 bases from J, the gap between germline ends came to 18 bases. The CDR3 is 16 amino acids. CDR3 sequence (DNA): TGCAGTGCTAGCGGAACAGGGTGGAGCTCCAATCAGCCCCAGCATTTT. Its protein product is CSASGTGWSSNQPQHF.

This clonotype has ten or more counts. The library was built for alpha chains, so this beta chain is an off-target read and its size means little. The CDR3 loop is CASSQPFDRGGTDTQYF. The CDR3 nucleotides read TGTGCCAGCAGCCAACCCTTCGACAGGGGTGGCACAGATACGCAGTATTTT. The V and J genes are TRBV3-1 and TRBJ2-3, with 8 bases matching TRBD1. CDR3 length: 17 amino acids. Trimming cost V 2 bases and J 1 base; bases outside gene matches: 8. Germline lookup yields CDR1 LGHDT and CDR2 YNNKEL (reference sequence).

This clonotype was seen at least ten times. This beta chain is off target for a library built for alpha chains, so its abundance means little. The chain combines TRBV7-2 with TRBJ1-6; D unclear. Germline CDR1 reads SGHTA; CDR2 reads FQGNSA. V lost 1 base to trimming and J lost 5 bases, with 12 bases between them. The CDR3 spans 16 residues. DNA of the CDR3: TGTGCCAGCAGCTTAGGGCAGGCCCTCGATAATTCACCCCTCCACTTT. Its translation is CASSLGQALDNSPLHF.

At least ten counts were recorded for this clonotype. Little can be read into the size of this beta chain, an off-target read in a library designed for alpha chains. The V and J genes are TRBV11-3 and TRBJ2-2, with D maybe TRBD1 (6 bases). The germline gives CDR1 SGHNT, CDR2 YENEEA. The CDR3 is 15 amino acids. V shed 3 bases and J shed 3 bases, with 11 bases lying between them. CDR3 protein: CASSFVAGDTGELFF. The CDR3 region has the DNA TGTGCCAGCAGCTTCGTGGCAGGGGACACCGGGGAGCTGTTTTTT.

This clonotype has a count of ten or more. In a library made to pick up alpha chains, this beta chain is a stray read with a size that means little. CDR3 nucleotides: TGTGCCACCAGCAGGGACAGAAGAGTGACTGAAGCTTTCTTT. Translated, it gives CATSRDRRVTEAFF. The chain uses TRBV15 and TRBJ1-1, with D perhaps matching TRBD1 (6 bases). Per germline, CDR1 LNHNV and CDR2 YYDKDF (reference sequence). The CDR3 has 14 amino acids. V lost 3 bases, J lost 5 bases, and 13 bases lay in between. The entire variable domain, with the rest obtained from reference TRBV15 and TRBJ1-1, is as follows: DAMVIQNPRYQVTQFGKPVTLSCSQTLNHNVMYWYQQKSSQAPKLLFHYYDKDFNNEADTPDNFQSRRPNTSFCFLDIRSPGLGDTAMYLCATSRDRRVTEAFFGQGTRLTVV.

With regard to this clonotype: The library was designed around alpha chains, so this beta chain is a stray read whose abundance carries little weight. V usage is TRBV18 and J usage is TRBJ2-6; D unclear. The CDR3 loop spans 17 amino acids. Germline CDR1 reads KGHSH; CDR2 reads LQKENI. The ends were cut back, 4 bases at V and 2 bases at J, with 15 bases in the middle. CDR3 DNA sequence: TGTGCCAGCTCACAATCCATGCCGACCGCTGGGGCCAACGTCCTGACTTTC. Residues: CASSQSMPTAGANVLTF.

To note about this clonotype: Because the library targeted alpha chains, this beta chain is an off-target read whose size means little. The CDR3 DNA follows: TGCAGCGTTGGGCGGAACACCGGGGAGCTGTTTTTT. This gives the protein CSVGRNTGELFF. The V and J genes are TRBV29-1 and TRBJ2-2, with D unresolved. The CDR3 consists of 12 residues. Trimming pared 4 bases from V and 1 base from J, leaving 4 bases between. Germline-derived CDR1 and CDR2 are SQVTM and ANQGSEA.

This clonotype was seen a handful of times. For a library built for alpha chains, this beta chain is a stray read; little rests on its size. The chain recombines TRBV4-3 with TRBJ1-4, with D possibly TRBD1 on 5 matching bases. This CDR3 has 16 amino acids. Germline V lookup: CDR1 LGHNA, CDR2 YSLEER. Trimming removed 0 bases at V and 5 bases at J, with 13 bases between. In nucleotides, the CDR3 is TGCGCCAGCAGCCAAGATATAGGGGCCATAAATGAAAAACTGTTTTTT. Translating gives CASSQDIGAINEKLFF.

This clonotype was detected ten times or more. A library prepared for alpha chains yielded this beta chain as an off-target read; its size is of little meaning. The chain is built from TRBV9 and TRBJ1-1; no firm D call. Germline values: CDR1 SGDLS, CDR2 YYNGEE. V was trimmed by 0 bases and J by 4 bases, leaving 16 bases between them. This CDR3 contains 16 residues. The CDR3 DNA follows: TGTGCCAGCAGCGTAGACCCCATATTAGGGATCACTGAAGCTTTCTTT. The encoded protein is CASSVDPILGITEAFF. Looking up the rest from reference TRBV9 and TRBJ1-1 gives the full variable domain: DSGVTQTPKHLITATGQRVTLRCSPRSGDLSVYWYQQSLDQGLQFLIQYYNGEERAKGNILERFSAQQFPDLHSELNLSSLELGDSALYFCASSVDPILGITEAFFGQGTRLTVV.

This clonotype has ten or more counts. Since the library was made to target alpha chains, this beta chain is a stray read and its abundance is not meaningful. The V gene is TRBV28, the J gene TRBJ2-5; 7 positions match TRBD1. V was clipped by 4 bases and J by 2 bases; unmatched bases: 13. This CDR3 spans 17 amino acids. The germline CDR1 and CDR2 sequences are MDHEN and SYDVKM. CDR3 residues: CASSSRRDSSLQETQYF. In DNA, the CDR3 is TGTGCCAGCAGTTCACGCCGGGACAGCAGCCTTCAAGAGACCCAGTACTTC.

This clonotype has ten or more counts. This beta chain slipped into a library made for alpha chains as a stray read, so its size is not meaningful. The chain employs TRBV5-1 and TRBJ1-2; the match to TRBD1 covers 7 bases. Trimming at V came to 9 bases and at J to 0 bases, leaving 11 bases not matched to a gene. This CDR3 contains 15 residues. Germline V lookup: CDR1 SGHRS, CDR2 YFSETQ. CDR3 coding DNA: TGCGCCACTCAGGTGGACAGGCATTCTAACTATGGCTACACCTTC. Its translation is CATQVDRHSNYGYTF.

This clonotype has ten or more counts. Because this beta chain is a stray read in a library intended to capture alpha chains, its abundance should not be given much weight. The chain couples TRBV20-1 to TRBJ1-1, with D perhaps TRBD1 (6 bases). Germline V gene data show CDR1 as DFQATT and CDR2 as SNEGSKA (reference sequence). The CDR3 is 13 residues long. Trimming took off 6 bases at V and 5 bases at J, with 16 bases between the two ends. CDR3 nucleotides: TGCAGTGCCGGAGGTGGGGGGCGTACTGAAGCTTTCTTT. Translated: CSAGGGGRTEAFF.

This clonotype has at least ten counts. As an off-target read in a library built for alpha chains, this beta chain has a frequency of little significance. The genes are TRBV7-3 and TRBJ1-1; D is ambiguous. CDR1 and CDR2 from the germline V gene are SGHTA and FQGTGA. There are 14 residues in the CDR3. The V gene lost 2 bases and the J gene lost 0 bases, with 7 bases spanning the gap. CDR3 coding DNA: TGTGCCAGCAGCTTAGGGCGGGTGAACACTGAAGCTTTCTTT. This gives the protein CASSLGRVNTEAFF. Filled out from reference TRBV7-3 and TRBJ1-1, the complete variable domain reads GAGVSQTPSNKVTEKGKYVELRCDPISGHTALYWYRQSLGQGPEFLIYFQGTGAADDSGLPNDRFFAVRPEGSVSTLKIQRTERGDSAVYLCASSLGRVNTEAFFGQGTRLTVV.

This clonotype was counted ten times or more. With the library built for alpha chains, this beta chain is off target and its frequency is not meaningful. The chain carries TRBV7-2 and TRBJ1-1; D possibly corresponds to TRBD1 (5 bases). Germline CDR1 and CDR2: SGHTA and FQGNSA. CDR3 length: 15 amino acids. V gave up 5 bases and J gave up 3 bases, with 16 bases separating them. CDR3 loop: CASSPRRGTYTEAFF. The CDR3 DNA follows: TGTGCCAGCAGCCCCCGCCGGGGGACGTACACTGAAGCTTTCTTT.

This clonotype is labeled as medium-sized. This beta chain is off target for a library built for alpha chains, so its abundance means little. The chain combines TRBV20-1 with TRBJ1-1, with a tentative D call TRBD1 (5 bases). This CDR3 is 13 amino acids long. The germline CDR1 and CDR2 sequences are DFQATT and SNEGSKA (reference sequence). Trimming took off 5 bases at V and 4 bases at J, with 14 bases between the two ends. Written as DNA, the CDR3 is TGCAGTGCTGCCCCCCCAGGGATCACTGAAGCTTTCTTT. Its protein is CSAAPPGITEAFF.

This clonotype has a count of ten or more. This beta chain slipped into a library made for alpha chains as a stray read, so its size is not meaningful. The gene calls are TRBV6-1 and TRBJ2-3; D ambiguous. The CDR3 is 15 amino acids. With 4 bases removed from V and 0 bases from J, the gap between germline ends came to 11 bases. CDR1 MNHNS and CDR2 SASEGT come from the germline V gene. DNA of the CDR3: TGTGCCAGCAGTGCCCTTCTCGGGAGCACAGATACGCAGTATTTT. This translates into CASSALLGSTDTQYF.